These 5 T cell receptor gamma chains share one sample of origin, sequenced in a study of gamma delta lymphoproliferative disorders and STAT genes. Sequencing used genomic DNA taken from PBMCs of patients and controls. TCRdb re-processed the multiplex PCR reads via CATT. The sample includes some 2,000 gamma-chain clones, around 18% of them seen just once. The sequencing sample was made of blood. These receptor sequences come from a human donor in good health.

In its sample, this clone is large. The gene calls are TRGV10 and TRGJ1 or TRGJ2. The J gene was not available in TCRdb and was assigned here by matching the DNA to germline segments. TRGV10 is classed as an ORF, of uncertain function. The CDR3 covers 13 residues. Trimming took 8 bases from V and 1 from J; bases not matched to a gene: 6. The CDR3 sequence is CAAWANNYYKKLF. CDR3 nucleotides: TGTGCTGCGTGGGCCAACAATTATTATAAGAAACTCTTT.

This clone was seen many times. The chain couples TRGV2 to TRGJ1 or TRGJ2. TCRdb does not report a J gene; here it was assigned by matching the DNA to germline references. Germline lookup yields CDR1 EGSNGY and CDR2 YDSYNSKV. The CDR3 is 13 residues long. Trimming took 1 base from V and 2 from J; bases not matched to a gene: 2. CDR3 protein: CATWDGHYYKKLF. The CDR3, as DNA: TGTGCCACCTGGGACGGTCATTATTATAAGAAACTCTTT.

By proportion, this clone is large (0.1 to 1%). Within the sample, other DNA sequences also encode this same CDR3. This chain links TRGV4 with TRGJ1 or TRGJ2. Assignment of the J gene here rests on matching the DNA to germline, because TCRdb gives none. The germline gives CDR1 EGSTGY, CDR2 YDSYTSSV. J was trimmed by 9 bases and V by 7 bases; bases with no gene match: 9. The CDR3 totals 11 residues. CDR3 in amino acids: CATCLGRKKLF. The DNA of the CDR3 is TGTGCCACCTGTTTGGGACGTAAGAAACTCTTT.

By share of the sample, this clone is medium-sized. Within the sample, other DNA sequences also encode this same CDR3. J is TRGJ1 or TRGJ2 and V is TRGV3. TCRdb carries no J gene annotation; the J gene was assigned here by matching the DNA with germline. The germline V gene has CDR1 VTNTFY and CDR2 YDVSTARD (reference sequence). Unmatched junction bases numbered 19, after V lost 1 base and J lost 10 bases. This CDR3 comprises 16 residues. The CDR3 reads CATWDSLGDTPSKKLF. In DNA form, the CDR3 reads TGTGCCACCTGGGACAGCCTTGGGGATACTCCCTCAAAGAAACTCTTT.

In this sample, this clone is medium-sized (0.01 to 0.1%). The V gene is TRGV4, the J gene TRGJ1 or TRGJ2. No J segment appears in TCRdb, so it was assigned here by matching the sequence to germline. Germline-derived CDR1 and CDR2 are EGSTGY and YDSYTSSV. Trimming at V came to 3 bases and at J to 11 bases, leaving 4 bases not matched to a gene. The CDR3 contains 10 residues. CDR3 in amino acids: CATWDLQKLF. The CDR3 DNA sequence: TGTGCCACCTGGGATCTTCAGAAACTCTTT.